This T cell receptor (beta chain) was identified in a study of T cells after yellow fever vaccination. 5'RACE template switching produced TCR cDNA carrying a universal primer site and UMIs. A single record per CDR3 protein comes from TCRdb applying MiXCR to the 5' RACE reads. The table records about 300,000 distinct CDR3 sequences, approximately 4% of them present only once. Trimming took 4 bases from V and 6 from J; bases not matched to a gene: 7. CDR3 length: 14 amino acids. CDR1 is MGHDK, CDR2 SYGVNS, per germline. Worth noting for this clonotype: The antigen is not known.

Study results and caveats: In post-booster samples, most primary-vaccination clones reappeared (about 95% CD4, about 91% CD8).

Sequencing used PBMCs, obtained 5 days after the yellow fever booster vaccination. J is TRBJ2-3 and V is TRBV25-1; 7 bases line up with TRBD1. This clonotype was obtained from a man aged 18 to 30 who received the YFV17D yellow fever vaccine. This chain's CDR3 is CASSAQGSGDTQYF. In DNA form, the CDR3 reads TGTGCCAGCAGTGCACAGGGGTCTGGGGATACGCAGTATTTT.